This passage covers 9 T cell receptor beta chains from one sample sequenced in a study of T cell changes during pregnancy in multiple sclerosis. The repertoire was sequenced with immunoSEQ multiplex PCR; TCRdb's copy has only in-frame clones and lacks some. In the table there are around 30,000 clones, roughly nine tenths of which are singletons. The input for sequencing was CD8+ T cells from peripheral blood mononuclear cells, taken in the second trimester of pregnancy. The source of these receptors is a female donor with multiple sclerosis, enrolled in a pregnancy study.

This chain connects TRBV11-3 to TRBJ2-7; 8 nucleotides line up with TRBD1. Per germline, CDR1 SGHNT and CDR2 YENEEA. The trim removed 1 base at V and 5 bases at J, leaving 4 bases unmatched. CDR3 length equals 14 residues. CDR3 coding DNA: TGTGCCAGCAGCTTAGCTCAGGGGGCCCACGAGCAGTACTTC. Its protein product is CASSLAQGAHEQYF. Full variable domain (rest looked up from reference TRBV11-3 and TRBJ2-7): EAGVVQSPRYKIIEKKQPVAFWCNPISGHNTLYWYLQNLGQGPELLIRYENEEAVDDSQLPKDRFSAERLKGVDSTLKIQPAELGDSAVYLCASSLAQGAHEQYFGPGTRLTVT.

The J gene is TRBJ1-1, the V gene TRBV27, with D uncertain. The CDR3 loop spans 13 amino acids. Per germline, CDR1 MNHEY and CDR2 SMNVEV (reference sequence). V lost 6 bases and J lost 3, with 11 bases in between. The DNA of the CDR3 is TGTGCCAGCAGCCTTCTAGTGGACACTGAAGCTTTCTTT. As protein: CASSLLVDTEAFF.

J is TRBJ2-7 and V is TRBV19, with TRBD2 matching 8 bases. The germline V gene has CDR1 LNHDA and CDR2 SQIVND (reference sequence). V lost 10 bases to trimming and J lost 6 bases; unmatched junction nucleotides: 5. This CDR3 has 11 amino acids. The CDR3 loop is CATREGSEQYF. In DNA, the CDR3 is TGTGCCACACGGGAGGGATCCGAGCAGTACTTC.

The genes are TRBV27 and TRBJ2-1; D unresolved. CDR3 length: 13 amino acids. The V gene's germline CDR1 is MNHEY and CDR2 SMNVEV (reference sequence). V lost 0 bases and J lost 6, with 6 bases in between. Here the CDR3 DNA reads TGTGCCAGCAGTTTATCGAGATTCAATGAGCAGTTCTTC. Protein sequence: CASSLSRFNEQFF.

V and J are TRBV7-9 and TRBJ2-4, with TRBD1 as a possible D gene (6 bases). The CDR3 extends over 13 amino acids. CDR1 is SEHNR, CDR2 FQNEAQ, per germline (reference sequence). V was trimmed by 4 bases and J by 10 bases, leaving 14 bases between them. CDR3 coding DNA: TGTGCCAGCAGCTCAGGGGTGGTGGGAATTCAGTACTTC. Translated, it gives CASSSGVVGIQYF.

The CDR3 nucleotides are TGTGCCAGCAGGATGGAGACTAACACTGAAGCTTTCTTT. Its translation: CASRMETNTEAFF. The chain uses TRBV6-5 and TRBJ1-1; D uncertain. The germline gives CDR1 MNHEY, CDR2 SVGAGI. The length of the CDR3 is 13 residues. The ends were cut back, 6 bases at V and 2 bases at J, with 10 bases in the middle.

This sequence joins TRBV7-2 and TRBJ2-2; D is unresolved. CDR1 is SGHTA, CDR2 FQGNSA, per germline. Trimming pared 1 base from V and 3 bases from J, leaving 9 bases between. This CDR3 has 15 amino acids. The CDR3 bases are TGTGCCAGCAGCTTAGTCGGTTTGGACACCGGGGAGCTGTTTTTT. Protein: CASSLVGLDTGELFF.

This chain uses TRBV2 with TRBJ2-7; 9 bases map to TRBD1. Germline V gene data show CDR1 as SNHLY and CDR2 as FYNNEI. The CDR3 covers 13 residues. The ends lost 8 bases at V and 2 bases at J; junction bases unmatched: 4. The CDR3 loop reads CASSGQGTYEQYF. CDR3 bases: TGTGCCAGCTCAGGACAGGGGACCTACGAGCAGTACTTC.

The chain joins TRBV7-9 to TRBJ1-1; D is possibly TRBD1 (6 bases). V lost 5 bases and J 4 bases, leaving 11 bases between the germline ends. The germline gives CDR1 SEHNR, CDR2 FQNEAQ (reference sequence). This CDR3 contains 13 residues. The CDR3 DNA sequence: TGTGCCAGCAGCCAGACAGGAGGCACTGAAGCTTTCTTT. Its protein product is CASSQTGGTEAFF.